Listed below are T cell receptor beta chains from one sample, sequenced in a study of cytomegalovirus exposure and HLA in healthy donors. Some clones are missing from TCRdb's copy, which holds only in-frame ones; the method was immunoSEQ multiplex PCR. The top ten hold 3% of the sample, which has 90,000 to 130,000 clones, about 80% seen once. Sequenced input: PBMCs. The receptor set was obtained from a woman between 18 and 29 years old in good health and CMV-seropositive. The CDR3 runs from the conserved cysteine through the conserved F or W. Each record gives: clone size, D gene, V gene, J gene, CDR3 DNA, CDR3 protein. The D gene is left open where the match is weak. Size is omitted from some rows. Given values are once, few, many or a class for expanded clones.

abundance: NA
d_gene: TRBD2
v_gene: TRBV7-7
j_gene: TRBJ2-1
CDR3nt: TGTGCTAGCAGCCTAGGGACTAGCGGGGCCAATGAGCAGTTCTTC
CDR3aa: CASSLGTSGANEQFF

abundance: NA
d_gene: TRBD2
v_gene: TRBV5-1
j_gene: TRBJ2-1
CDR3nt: TGCGCCAGCAGCTTGACCTCGGGTAGCGGGAGCTCCTACAATGAGCAGTTCTTC
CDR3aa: CASSLTSGSGSSYNEQFF

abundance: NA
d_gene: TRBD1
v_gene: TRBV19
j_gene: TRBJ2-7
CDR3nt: TGTGCCAGTAGTATTCCCTATGGACAGGGGTCCGCCTACGAGCAGTACTTC
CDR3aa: CASSIPYGQGSAYEQYF

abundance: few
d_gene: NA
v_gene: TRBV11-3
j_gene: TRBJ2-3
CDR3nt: TGTGCCAGCAGCTTAGAGACACGAGATACGCAGTATTTT
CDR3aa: CASSLETRDTQYF

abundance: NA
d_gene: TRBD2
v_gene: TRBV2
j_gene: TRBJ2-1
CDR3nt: TGTGCCAGCAAATCAGGGCGGGTGCGCGGGAGGGGAGACAATGAGCAGTTCTTC
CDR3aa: CASKSGRVRGRGDNEQFF

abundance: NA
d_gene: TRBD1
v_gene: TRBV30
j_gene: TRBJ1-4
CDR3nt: TGTGCCTGGAGCTTCCTAACCCTCAGGGGGGCGGGTGAAAAACTGTTTTTT
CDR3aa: CAWSFLTLRGAGEKLFF

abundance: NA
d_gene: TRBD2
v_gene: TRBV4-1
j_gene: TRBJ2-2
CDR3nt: TGCGCCAGCAGCCAAGAAAGCCCGGGACTAGAGAGCACCGGGGAGCTGTTTTTT
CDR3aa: CASSQESPGLESTGELFF

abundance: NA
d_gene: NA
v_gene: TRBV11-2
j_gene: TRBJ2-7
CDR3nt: TGTGCCAGCAGCGCCTACAGTTACGAGCAGTACTTC
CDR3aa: CASSAYSYEQYF

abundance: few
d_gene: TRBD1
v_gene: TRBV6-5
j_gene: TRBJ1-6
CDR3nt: TGTGCCAGCAGGGACAGGGAAGCGGGATCACCCCTCCACTTT
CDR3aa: CASRDREAGSPLHF

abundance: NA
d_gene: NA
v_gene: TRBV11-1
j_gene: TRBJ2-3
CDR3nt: TGTGCCAGCAGCCCTATTCTAGACGTGATAGGTACAGATACGCAGTATTTT
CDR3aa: CASSPILDVIGTDTQYF

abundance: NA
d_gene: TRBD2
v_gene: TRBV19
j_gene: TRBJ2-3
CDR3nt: TGTGCCAGTAGTCTTGGGACTAGCGGGAGGGGCACAGATACGCAGTATTTT
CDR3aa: CASSLGTSGRGTDTQYF

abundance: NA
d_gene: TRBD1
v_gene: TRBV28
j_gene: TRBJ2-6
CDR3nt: TGTGCCAGCAGCCGGACAGGGGAAGATGGGGCCAACGTCCTGACTTTC
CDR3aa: CASSRTGEDGANVLTF

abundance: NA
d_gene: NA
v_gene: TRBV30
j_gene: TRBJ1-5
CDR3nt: TGTGCCTGGAGTACGGGATTGAGTCAGCCCCAGCATTTT
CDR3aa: CAWSTGLSQPQHF

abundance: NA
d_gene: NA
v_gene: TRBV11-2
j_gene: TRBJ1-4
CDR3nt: TGTGCCAGCAGCTGGGAGGGAGAAAAACTGTTTTTT
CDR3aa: CASSWEGEKLFF

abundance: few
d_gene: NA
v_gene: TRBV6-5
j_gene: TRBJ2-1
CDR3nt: TGTGCCAGCAGTGAATCGCAGGAAGGTGAGCAGTTCTTC
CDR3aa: CASSESQEGEQFF

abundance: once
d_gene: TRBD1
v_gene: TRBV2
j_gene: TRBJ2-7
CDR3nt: TGTGCCACTCTGGGACAGGTCGACTCCTACGAGCAGTACTTC
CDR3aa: CATLGQVDSYEQYF

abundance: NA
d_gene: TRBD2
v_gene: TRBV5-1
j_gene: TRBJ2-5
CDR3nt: TGCGCCAGCAGCCGTGCGTCAGCGGGAGTTCAAGAGACCCAGTACTTC
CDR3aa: CASSRASAGVQETQYF

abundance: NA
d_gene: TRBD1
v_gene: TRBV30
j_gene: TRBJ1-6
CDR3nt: TGTGCCTGGAACTCGGACAGGGTGAATTCACCCCTCCACTTT
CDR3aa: CAWNSDRVNSPLHF

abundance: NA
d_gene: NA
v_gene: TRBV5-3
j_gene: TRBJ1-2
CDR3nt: TGTGCCAGAAGCTTGGGGGGCCAGGGCCCCTATGGCTACACCTTC
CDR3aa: CARSLGGQGPYGYTF

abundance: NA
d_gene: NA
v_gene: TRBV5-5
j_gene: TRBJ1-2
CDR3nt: TGTGCCAGCAGCTTGGCAGTCAGGGACTATGGCTACACCTTC
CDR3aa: CASSLAVRDYGYTF

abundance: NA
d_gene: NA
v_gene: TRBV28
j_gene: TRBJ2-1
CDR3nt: TGTGCCAGCAGTTCTAGAGCAGACCCAAGTGAGCAGTTCTTC
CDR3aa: CASSSRADPSEQFF

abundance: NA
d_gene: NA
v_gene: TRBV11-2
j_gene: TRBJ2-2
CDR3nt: TGTGCCAGCAGCGCCCAACAGGGTACCGGGGAGCTGTTTTTT
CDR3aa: CASSAQQGTGELFF

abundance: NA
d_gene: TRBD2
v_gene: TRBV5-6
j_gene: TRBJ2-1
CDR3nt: TGTGCCAGCAGCTTGTTAGGGACTAGCGGCAGAATAAATTACAATGAGCAGTTCTTC
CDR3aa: CASSLLGTSGRINYNEQFF

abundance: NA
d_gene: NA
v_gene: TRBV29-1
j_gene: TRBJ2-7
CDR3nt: TGCAGCCCGGGGACACCTAGAACCTACGAGCAGTACTTC
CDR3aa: CSPGTPRTYEQYF

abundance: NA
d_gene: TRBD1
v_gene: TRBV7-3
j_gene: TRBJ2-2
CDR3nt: TGTGCCAGCAGCGCGGGACAGGGGACCGGGGAGCTGTTTTTT
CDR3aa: CASSAGQGTGELFF

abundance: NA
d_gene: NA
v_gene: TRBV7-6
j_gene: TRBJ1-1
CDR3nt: TGTGCCAGCAGCGAGGGGAGGAGAACTGAAGCTTTCTTT
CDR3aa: CASSEGRRTEAFF

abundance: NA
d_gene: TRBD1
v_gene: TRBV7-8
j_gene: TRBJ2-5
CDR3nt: TGTGCCAGCAGCTTATTTCGCAGGGGGGAGACCCAGTACTTC
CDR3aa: CASSLFRRGETQYF

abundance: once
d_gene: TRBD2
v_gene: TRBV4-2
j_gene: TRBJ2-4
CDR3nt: TGTGCCAGCAGCCAAGATCTAGCGGGGGGAGCCAAAAACATTCAGTACTTC
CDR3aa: CASSQDLAGGAKNIQYF

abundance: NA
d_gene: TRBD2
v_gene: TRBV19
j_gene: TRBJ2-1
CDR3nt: TGTGCCAGTAGTCAGGGAGCGGGGCGTTACCCATCATATGAGCAGTTCTTC
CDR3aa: CASSQGAGRYPSYEQFF